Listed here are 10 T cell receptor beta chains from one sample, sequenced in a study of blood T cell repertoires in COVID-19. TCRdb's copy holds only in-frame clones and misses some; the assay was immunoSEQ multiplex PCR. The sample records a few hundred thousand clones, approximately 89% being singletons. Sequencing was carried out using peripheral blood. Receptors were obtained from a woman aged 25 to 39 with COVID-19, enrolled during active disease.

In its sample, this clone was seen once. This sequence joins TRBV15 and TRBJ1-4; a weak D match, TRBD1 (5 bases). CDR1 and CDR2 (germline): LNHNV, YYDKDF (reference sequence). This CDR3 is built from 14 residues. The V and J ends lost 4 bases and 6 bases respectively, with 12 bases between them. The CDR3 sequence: CATSTGTFDEKLFF. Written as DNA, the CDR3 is TGTGCCACCAGCACCGGGACTTTTGATGAAAAACTGTTTTTT.

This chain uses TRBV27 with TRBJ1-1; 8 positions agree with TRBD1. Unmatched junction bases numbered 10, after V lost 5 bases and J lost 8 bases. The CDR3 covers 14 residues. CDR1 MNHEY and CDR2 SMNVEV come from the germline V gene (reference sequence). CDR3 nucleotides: TGTGCCAGCAGTACCCGATCGGACAGGGTCGAAGCTTTCTTT. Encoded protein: CASSTRSDRVEAFF.

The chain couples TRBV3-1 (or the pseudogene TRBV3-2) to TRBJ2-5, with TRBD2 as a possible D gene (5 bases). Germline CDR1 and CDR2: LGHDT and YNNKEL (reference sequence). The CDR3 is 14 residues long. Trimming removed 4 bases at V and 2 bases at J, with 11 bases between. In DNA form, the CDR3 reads TGTGCCAGCAGCCTGAGAAGCGGACAAGAGACCCAGTACTTC. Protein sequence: CASSLRSGQETQYF.

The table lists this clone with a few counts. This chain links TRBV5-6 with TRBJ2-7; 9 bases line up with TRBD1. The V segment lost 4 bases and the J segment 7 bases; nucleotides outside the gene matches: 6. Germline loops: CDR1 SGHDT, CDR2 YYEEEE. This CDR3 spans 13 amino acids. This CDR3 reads CASSKAGTGEQYF. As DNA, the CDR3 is TGTGCCAGCAGCAAGGCCGGGACAGGGGAGCAGTACTTC.

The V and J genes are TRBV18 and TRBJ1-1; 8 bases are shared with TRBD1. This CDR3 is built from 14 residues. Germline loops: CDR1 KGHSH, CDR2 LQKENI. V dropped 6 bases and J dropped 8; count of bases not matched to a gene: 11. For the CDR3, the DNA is TGTGCCAGCTCCCCAAGGTCGACAGGGGACGAAGCTTTCTTT. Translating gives CASSPRSTGDEAFF.

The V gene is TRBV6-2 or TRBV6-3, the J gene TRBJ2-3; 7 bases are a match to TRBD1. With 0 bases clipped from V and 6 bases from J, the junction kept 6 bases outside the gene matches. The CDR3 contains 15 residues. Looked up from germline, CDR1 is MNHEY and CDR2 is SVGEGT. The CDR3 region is CASSYSTTGVDTQYF. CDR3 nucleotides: TGTGCCAGCAGTTACTCGACAACAGGGGTCGATACGCAGTATTTT.

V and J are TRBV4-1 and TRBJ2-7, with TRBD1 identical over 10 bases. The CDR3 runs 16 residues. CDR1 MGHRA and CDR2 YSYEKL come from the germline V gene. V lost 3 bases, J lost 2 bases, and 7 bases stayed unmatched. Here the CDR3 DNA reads TGCGCCAGCAGCCAGGTCTTGGGACAGGGGCCCTACGAGCAGTACTTC. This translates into CASSQVLGQGPYEQYF.

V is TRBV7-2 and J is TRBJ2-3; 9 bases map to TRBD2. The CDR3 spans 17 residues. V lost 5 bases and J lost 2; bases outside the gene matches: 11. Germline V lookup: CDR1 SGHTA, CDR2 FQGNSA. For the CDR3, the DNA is TGTGCCAGCAGCCGTCTCGGACTAGCGTCCCACACAGATACGCAGTATTTT. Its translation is CASSRLGLASHTDTQYF. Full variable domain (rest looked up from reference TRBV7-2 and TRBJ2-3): GAGVSQSPSNKVTEKGKDVELRCDPISGHTALYWYRQSLGQGLEFLIYFQGNSAPDKSGLPSDRFSAERTGGSVSTLTIQRTQQEDSAVYLCASSRLGLASHTDTQYFGPGTRLTVL.

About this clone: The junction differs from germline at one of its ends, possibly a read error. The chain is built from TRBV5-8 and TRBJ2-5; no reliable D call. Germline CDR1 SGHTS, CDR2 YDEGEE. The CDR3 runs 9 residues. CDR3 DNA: TGTGCCAGCAGCCGAGTAACGGACTTC. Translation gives CASSRVTDF.

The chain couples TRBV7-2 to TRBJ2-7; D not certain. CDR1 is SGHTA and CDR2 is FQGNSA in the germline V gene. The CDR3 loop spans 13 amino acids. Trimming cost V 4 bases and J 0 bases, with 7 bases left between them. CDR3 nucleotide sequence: TGTGCCAGCAGCTCCAAATTCTCCTACGAGCAGTACTTC. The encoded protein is CASSSKFSYEQYF.